These T cell receptor beta chains were read from a single sample in a study of T cell repertoires in cytomegalovirus infection. Antigens of these TCRs are unknown. From the reads, TCRdb called clonotypes with MiXCR, one entry per CDR3 protein. The repertoire holds approximately 990,000 distinct CDR3 sequences, with 31% as singletons. This specimen consisted of cultured CD8+ T cells from PBMCs, obtained from culture after CMV antigen stimulation. These receptors came from a human donor in good health (CMV status not recorded). Some clones in this sample may be carry-over from other donors' samples. Both conserved end residues are trimmed from each CDR3.

V,CDR3
TRBV5-1,ASSGWQGLGNEQF
TRBV27,ASTPGGSNQPQH
TRBV12-3/TRBV12-4,ASSLDWGFDTEAF
TRBV4-1,ASSQQMAGNTEAF
TRBV6-1,ASIGGEQF
TRBV6-5,ASSLQLAGGPGELF
TRBV7-9,ASSLSRTATNEKLF
TRBV6-5,ASSWGQVLPYGYT
TRBV10-3,AISGTGQGYNEQF
TRBV4-3,ASSQERHNEQF
TRBV18,ASSPYNRDRQTEAF
TRBV24-1,ALGGGGETEAF
TRBV7-3,ASSSGALGNTEAF
TRBV6-5,ASSYLKAGSLSYNEQF
TRBV7-9,ASSLNGGAWMNTEAF
TRBV6-1,ASSETGSAGELF
TRBV28,ASSLPGLVGGPDYNEQF
TRBV7-9,ASQGRVETQY
TRBV7-6,ASSSRAWDRGSEQY
TRBV27,ASKLGASTEAF
TRBV12-3/TRBV12-4,ASILQGASDGYT
TRBV20-1,SLRTGEGEAF
TRBV12-5,ASALGTGANYGYT
TRBV27,ASRGRIYEQY
TRBV6-2/TRBV6-3,ASSYPVHRGHSTEAF
TRBV12-3/TRBV12-4,ASSPGTTHTDTQY
TRBV4-1,ASSQVRIGNNEQF
TRBV4-1,ASSHLASGGAGEQF
TRBV6-5,ASSATGKSYEQY
TRBV14,ASSQVARGTDTQY
TRBV4-1,ASSQGWTGLNQPQH
TRBV6-1,ASTLRGADSTDTQY
TRBV6-6,ASSEGLASGGVEQF
TRBV6-1,ASSPKPQGALGELF
TRBV28,ASSRVETQY
TRBV6-5,ASSYGDRGLST
TRBV27,ASSFWQGSTEAF
TRBV11-2,ASLSGGAGETQY
TRBV7-9,ASSLGGTGDEKLF
TRBV15,ATSRATGGPRETQY
TRBV25-1,ASSTQTYQETQY
TRBV4-1,ASSQAGLAGGENEQF
TRBV20-1,SVLRVSNQPQH
TRBV19,ASSIDPDANQPQH
TRBV19,ASRLSQNTEAF
TRBV7-9,ASSPPLGEQY
TRBV4-1,ASSQDLFSGSNTGELF
TRBV20-1,SASTGSYEQY
TRBV2,ASGVLGGLSNQPQH
TRBV7-6,ASSPEWRTGELF
TRBV27,ASSIRQGGTRRYGYT
TRBV4-2,ASSQALGAGELF
TRBV20-1,SARFPRTGESTGELF
TRBV28,ASSGDSRWYTQY
TRBV12-5,ASGQGLLGYT
TRBV7-6,ASSFLDSPDNEQF
TRBV27,ASSYRGALERAF
TRBV7-2,ASSLAGRPNYGYT
TRBV25-1,ASSGRGGVTEAF
TRBV9,ASSVAPSAIWANVLT